Each of the 14 T cell receptor beta chains below was sequenced from the same sample in a study of blood T cells in healthy people across ages. Using a J-beta primer mix together with a sample-barcoded 5' primer, a second PCR was run for roughly 6 to 11 cycles. TCRdb re-analysed the 5' RACE reads in MiXCR, keeping a single row per CDR3 protein. This table holds 1,500,000 or so distinct CDR3 sequences, about 45% found once. The sample was blood. The receptors come from a woman between 18 and 30 years old in good health.

The genes are TRBV10-1 and TRBJ2-1, with D perhaps matching TRBD1 or TRBD2 (6 bases each). The tail of the sequence fits TRBJ2-7 better, so the J call may be wrong. The CDR3 sequence is 15 residues long. CDR1 and CDR2 from the germline V gene are WNHNN and SYGVQD (reference sequence). CDR3 amino acids: CASSDHSGGYNEQYF. DNA for the CDR3: TGCGCCAGCAGTGATCACTCCGGGGGCTACAATGAGCAGTACTTC.

The CDR3 sequence: CASSYRPGQGVDTQYF. CDR3 DNA sequence: TGTGCCAGCAGCTACCGACCGGGACAGGGCGTCGATACGCAGTATTTT. The chain links TRBV13 to TRBJ2-3, with 9 nucleotides matching TRBD1. V shed 4 bases and J 6 bases; nucleotides not matched to a gene: 11. The CDR3 loop spans 16 amino acids. CDR1 is PRHDT and CDR2 is FYEKMQ in the germline V gene (reference sequence).

V usage is TRBV12-3 or TRBV12-4 and J usage is TRBJ1-1, with D tentatively TRBD1 (5 bases). V lost 6 bases to trimming and J lost 3 bases, with 14 bases between them. There are 14 residues in the CDR3. The CDR3 loop reads CASSLRTLDTEAFF. CDR3 sequence (DNA): TGTGCCAGCAGCCTGCGGACATTGGACACTGAAGCTTTCTTT.

J is TRBJ2-5 and V is TRBV9, with 7 bases fitting TRBD1. V lost 4 bases and J lost 5; bases outside the gene matches: 8. The CDR3 runs to 14 residues. Germline values: CDR1 SGDLS, CDR2 YYNGEE. The CDR3 nucleotides are TGTGCCAGCAGCTCGGGACAGTTCAGCGAGACCCAGTACTTC. Its protein product is CASSSGQFSETQYF. The full variable domain, rest sourced from reference TRBV9 and TRBJ2-5, is DSGVTQTPKHLITATGQRVTLRCSPRSGDLSVYWYQQSLDQGLQFLIQYYNGEERAKGNILERFSAQQFPDLHSELNLSSLELGDSALYFCASSSGQFSETQYFGPGTRLLVL.

This clonotype was seen only once. One end of the junction varies from germline; a read error may be responsible. CDR3: CSAIGRGGHGCTF. The CDR3 DNA follows: TGCAGTGCTATCGGAAGGGGGGGTCATGGCTGCACCTTC. The rearrangement uses TRBV20-1 and TRBJ1-2; TRBD1 might be the D (6 bases). Germline V CDR1 and CDR2: DFQATT, SNEGSKA (reference sequence). This CDR3 region has 13 residues.

V usage is TRBV12-3 or TRBV12-4 and J usage is TRBJ2-3; the D is unclear. CDR3 length: 14 residues. Between the trimmed V and J ends, which lost 1 base and 6 bases, there was a span of 11 bases. CDR3 region: CASSLGVLSDTQYF. The CDR3 nucleotides read TGTGCCAGCAGTTTAGGGGTCCTTAGCGATACGCAGTATTTT.

The genes are TRBV10-3 and TRBJ1-1; D remains ambiguous. Germline loops: CDR1 ENHRY, CDR2 SYGVKD. The CDR3 is 13 residues long. The germline V and J ends were trimmed by 10 bases and 0 bases, with 12 bases remaining between them. DNA for the CDR3: TGTGCCACCGAGGACGAGATGAACACTGAAGCTTTCTTT. Its translation is CATEDEMNTEAFF.

Regarding this clonotype: An end of the junction does not agree with germline; a read error may underlie this. The chain joins TRBV10-3 to TRBJ2-3; D is unclear. The germline V gene has CDR1 ENHRY and CDR2 SYGVKD. This CDR3 has 14 residues. The CDR3 DNA reads as TGTGCCATCTGTGAGTCGACGAGCACAGATACGCAGTATTTT. This encodes CAICESTSTDTQYF.

There are a few counts of this clonotype. The V gene is TRBV4-2, the J gene TRBJ1-1; TRBD1 aligns across 7 bases. The ends lost 4 bases at V and 7 bases at J; junction bases unmatched: 9. This CDR3 region has 14 residues. CDR1 is LGHNA, CDR2 YNFKEQ, per germline. CDR3 nucleotide sequence: TGTGCCAGCAGCCCAGACAGGGTCGCACTTGAAGCTTTCTTT. Translation: CASSPDRVALEAFF.

The rearrangement uses TRBV20-1 and TRBJ1-6; no clear D. The CDR3 is 14 residues long. Germline assignment: CDR1 DFQATT and CDR2 SNEGSKA (reference sequence). V lost 1 base to trimming and J lost 7 bases, with 11 bases between them. The CDR3 nucleotides are TGCAGTGCTAGAGGGCAGTTTCAGAATTCACCCCTCCACTTT. This sequence encodes CSARGQFQNSPLHF.

The chain couples TRBV20-1 to TRBJ2-4; D not certain. The J call could be wrong; TRBJ2-7 is a better fit for the DNA end. This CDR3 has 11 amino acids. The germline CDR1 and CDR2 sequences are DFQATT and SNEGSKA (reference sequence). The CDR3 sequence: CSAPYNYEQYF. As DNA, the CDR3 is TGCAGTGCTCCATACAACTACGAGCAGTACTTC.

A few counts support this clonotype. This rearrangement joins TRBV7-2 to TRBJ1-1; weak D call: TRBD1 (5 bases). Germline V gene sequence: CDR1 SGHTA, CDR2 FQGNSA. The CDR3 covers 15 residues. Trimming cost V 1 base and J 6 bases, with 15 bases left between them. The DNA of the CDR3 is TGTGCCAGCAGCTTAGGGTTCGGGGGGGTCGCTGAAGCTTTCTTT. The encoded protein is CASSLGFGGVAEAFF.

This clonotype was recorded a few times. The junction differs from germline at one of its ends, possibly a read error. V is TRBV24-1 and J is TRBJ2-3; no definite D call. The CDR3 runs 13 residues. The germline V gene encodes CDR1 KGHDR and CDR2 SFDVKD. CDR3 loop: CATSDSTTDTQYF. In DNA, the CDR3 is TGTGCTACCAGTGATAGTACCACAGATACGCAGTATTTT.

The chain links TRBV12-3 or TRBV12-4 to TRBJ2-7; 7 bases map to TRBD2. The CDR3 runs to 18 residues. V was clipped by 0 bases and J by 0 bases; unmatched bases: 11. DNA of the CDR3: TGTGCCAGCAGTTTAGCAGGAGGTCCGGGGGGAAGCTCCTACGAGCAGTACTTC. Translation: CASSLAGGPGGSSYEQYF.